What follows are 2 T cell receptor beta chains derived from one specimen sequenced in a study of T cell repertoires in cytomegalovirus infection. TCRdb itself ran the reads through MiXCR, one entry per CDR3 protein. The data show about 400,000 distinct CDR3 sequences, 15% to 20% seen once. Source material: PBMCs. These receptors all come from a human donor in good health (CMV status not recorded). Some clones in this sample may be carry-over from other donors' samples.

The chain couples TRBV29-1 to TRBJ2-3; D is possibly TRBD2 (6 bases). Germline V CDR1 and CDR2: SQVTM, ANQGSEA. V was clipped by 6 bases and J by 0 bases, with 13 bases between them. The CDR3 is 14 amino acids. This CDR3 reads CSVVGTYSTDTQYF. In DNA form, the CDR3 reads TGCAGCGTGGTCGGGACTTATAGCACAGATACGCAGTATTTT.

V usage is TRBV29-1 and J usage is TRBJ1-2; 8 bases agree with TRBD1. Germline-derived CDR1 and CDR2 are SQVTM and ANQGSEA. The CDR3 is made up of 13 amino acids. With 6 bases clipped from V and 2 bases from J, the junction kept 5 bases outside the gene matches. The CDR3 DNA sequence: TGCAGCGTGGGGGGACAGGCCAACTATGGCTACACCTTC. This codes for CSVGGQANYGYTF. The full variable domain, in which reference TRBV29-1 and TRBJ1-2 provide the parts outside the CDR3, is SAVISQKPSRDICQRGTSLTIQCQVDSQVTMMFWYRQQPGQSLTLIATANQGSEATYESGFVIDKFPISRPNLTFSTLTVSNMSPEDSSIYLCSVGGQANYGYTFGSGTRLTVV.